The 5 T cell receptor beta chains listed next were all sequenced from one sample in a study of OX40 agonist ivuxolimab in advanced cancers. The table came from immunoSEQ multiplex PCR; TCRdb's copy has only in-frame clones and leaves some out. This sample has approximately 61,000 clones; 91% occur once, and the top ten carry 1.5% to 2%. The sequencing used CD4+ or CD8+ T cells sorted from blood, collected in a trial of the OX40 agonist ivuxolimab. The receptors were sampled from an adult with an advanced solid tumor such as melanoma, head and neck, liver or kidney cancer.

V is TRBV7-2 and J is TRBJ2-1, with TRBD1 matching 10 bases. The junction had 5 bases not matched to a gene; V was cut back by 4 bases and J by 8 bases. The CDR3 totals 14 residues. Germline loops: CDR1 SGHTA, CDR2 FQGNSA. This chain's CDR3 is CASSSTGGGYEQFF. CDR3 DNA sequence: TGTGCCAGCAGCTCGACAGGGGGCGGCTATGAGCAGTTCTTC. The full variable domain, rest sourced from reference TRBV7-2 and TRBJ2-1, is GAGVSQSPSNKVTEKGKDVELRCDPISGHTALYWYRQSLGQGLEFLIYFQGNSAPDKSGLPSDRFSAERTGGSVSTLTIQRTQQEDSAVYLCASSSTGGGYEQFFGPGTRLTVL.

The chain links TRBV7-9 to TRBJ1-4; D gene ambiguous. Trimming stripped 2 bases from V and 8 bases from J, with 6 bases between. Germline V CDR1 and CDR2: SEHNR, FQNEAQ (reference sequence). The CDR3 length is 12 residues. The CDR3 here is CASSLRQEKLFF. The CDR3 DNA follows: TGTGCCAGCAGCTTACGCCAGGAAAAACTGTTTTTT.

This rearrangement joins TRBV7-2 to TRBJ1-3, with D unclear. The germline gives CDR1 SGHTA, CDR2 FQGNSA. This CDR3 comprises 16 residues. Trimming shortened V by 0 bases and J by 3 bases, and 12 bases separated the two germline ends. CDR3 sequence: CASSLAVRGGGNTIYF. The CDR3 DNA reads as TGTGCCAGCAGCTTAGCGGTCAGAGGAGGTGGAAACACCATATATTTT.

The CDR3 DNA sequence: TGTGCCAGCAGCTCGCTCCGGCAGGCCCCCACTAGCTCCTACGAGCAGTACTTC. It yields the protein CASSSLRQAPTSSYEQYF. The V call is TRBV11-2, the J call TRBJ2-7; a weak D match, TRBD2 (5 bases). The CDR3 contains 18 residues. The V gene's germline CDR1 is SGHAT and CDR2 FQNNGV. Between the trimmed V and J ends, which lost 4 bases and 0 bases, there was a span of 22 bases. Complete variable domain (other parts from reference TRBV11-2 and TRBJ2-7): EAGVAQSPRYKIIEKRQSVAFWCNPISGHATLYWYQQILGQGPKLLIQFQNNGVVDDSQLPKDRFSAERLKGVDSTLKIQPAKLEDSAVYLCASSSLRQAPTSSYEQYFGPGTRLTVT.

V usage is TRBV6-1 and J usage is TRBJ1-1; 7 bases match TRBD1. J lost 5 bases, V lost 7 bases, and 10 bases had no gene match. Looked up from germline, CDR1 is MNHNS and CDR2 is SASEGT. This CDR3 spans 14 amino acids. CDR3 residues: CASKSTGVRTEAFF. The CDR3 DNA follows: TGTGCCAGCAAGTCCACAGGGGTAAGAACTGAAGCTTTCTTT.